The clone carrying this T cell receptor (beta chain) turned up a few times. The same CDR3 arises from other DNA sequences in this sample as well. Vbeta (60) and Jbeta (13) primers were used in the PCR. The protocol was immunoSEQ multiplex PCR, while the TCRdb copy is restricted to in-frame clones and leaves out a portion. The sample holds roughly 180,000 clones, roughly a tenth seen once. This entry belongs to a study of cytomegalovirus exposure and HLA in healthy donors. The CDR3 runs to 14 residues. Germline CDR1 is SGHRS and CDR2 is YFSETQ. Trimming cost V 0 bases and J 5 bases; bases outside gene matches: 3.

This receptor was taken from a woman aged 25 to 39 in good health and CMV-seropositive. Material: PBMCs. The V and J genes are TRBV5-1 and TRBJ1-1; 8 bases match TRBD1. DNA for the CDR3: TGCGCCAGCAGCTTGGACAGGGGGGGGACTGAAGCTTTCTTT. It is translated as CASSLDRGGTEAFF.